A selection of T cell receptor beta chains follows, all from one sample in a study of CXCR3-negative and CXCR3-positive naive CD8 T cells. TCRdb re-called the 5' RACE reads and gives one entry per CDR3 protein, without DNA. This sample's table reports more than 50,000 distinct CDR3 sequences. Material for sequencing was naive CXCR3- CD8+ T cells from blood. The origin of the receptors is a human donor in good health. Some clones in this sample may be carry-over from other donors' samples. Both conserved end residues are part of each CDR3. A row's size may be missing; if present it is once, few, many or a size class.

j_call clone_size cdr3_length v_call cdr3_aa
TRBJ2-1 . 15 TRBV11-3 CASSLGGTTYNEQFF
TRBJ2-1 . 16 TRBV12-3/TRBV12-4 CASSSPSGGARNEQFF
TRBJ2-3 . 14 TRBV7-3 CASSLESQTETQYF
TRBJ2-1 . 15 TRBV27 CASSPGSYSYNEQFF
TRBJ2-7 . 15 TRBV7-8 CASSSLGGGLYEQYF
TRBJ2-1 . 15 TRBV4-1 CASSPPGLGVNEQFF
TRBJ2-7 . 14 TRBV28 CASSVTGFSYEQYF
TRBJ2-1 medium-sized 13 TRBV4-1 CASSTRSGNEQFF
TRBJ2-3 . 14 TRBV28 CASSPERITDTQYF
TRBJ2-7 . 14 TRBV7-2 CASSLFLVPYEQYF
TRBJ1-1 . 14 TRBV28 CASSLWGRETEAFF
TRBJ1-6 . 18 TRBV3-1 CASSQEGQGASYNSPLHF
TRBJ2-7 . 14 TRBV27 CASSWGAEPNLQYF
TRBJ1-2 . 15 TRBV6-5 CASNPVGQGFDGYTF
TRBJ2-2 . 17 TRBV24-1 CATSDSTSGRAAGELFF
TRBJ2-7 . 15 TRBV28 CASSAPGQGAIKQYF
TRBJ1-4 . 15 TRBV7-2 CASSPETEPNEKLFF
TRBJ2-5 . 14 TRBV3-1 CASSQEENFGTQYF
TRBJ1-2 . 15 TRBV29-1 CSGLGTGKANYGYTF
TRBJ2-1 . 16 TRBV5-1 CASSAYGTSLRNEQFF
TRBJ2-3 . 16 TRBV19 CASSTPRDRDPDTQYF
TRBJ2-5 . 17 TRBV3-1 CASSQGEERGYQETQYF
TRBJ2-2 . 16 TRBV7-6 CASSLIQPSGPGELFF
TRBJ1-6 . 15 TRBV5-4 CASSPEAGPTSPLHF
TRBJ1-5 . 14 TRBV28 CASSSRSSNQPQHF
TRBJ1-2 . 13 TRBV9 CASSEWASSVYTF
TRBJ2-5 . 16 TRBV6-5 CASSPGTAPLQETQYF
TRBJ2-7 . 12 TRBV28 CASSDREDEQYF
TRBJ2-3 . 15 TRBV2 CASSERQADGDTQYF
TRBJ2-2 . 15 TRBV7-3 CASSLGDRYTGELFF
TRBJ2-3 . 16 TRBV5-5 CASSATPGSSSDTQYF
TRBJ2-5 . 12 TRBV27 CAAGATQETQYF
TRBJ2-1 . 13 TRBV20-1 CSARDLTTNEQFF
TRBJ1-1 . 13 TRBV28 CASSLVKNTEAFF
TRBJ2-2 . 13 TRBV4-3 CASSQDLAGELFF
TRBJ2-1 . 16 TRBV20-1 CSAHPMTAMTYNEQFF
TRBJ2-2 . 14 TRBV9 CASSPSRGTGELFF
TRBJ2-2 . 15 TRBV29-1 CGVGVRGTNTGELFF
TRBJ2-4 . 16 TRBV6-6 CASSIGTVVAKNIQYF
TRBJ2-3 medium-sized 12 TRBV2 CATPVSTDTQYF
TRBJ1-1 . 12 TRBV10-3 CAISGGDTEAFF
TRBJ2-1 . 12 TRBV9 CASSDPFREQFF
TRBJ2-3 . 13 TRBV29-1 CSVRTASTDTQYF
TRBJ2-1 . 17 TRBV4-3 CASSQDIVGRQGNEQFF
TRBJ2-2 . 19 TRBV28 CASSFLGSGKIFDTGELFF
TRBJ1-1 . 14 TRBV5-1 CASSWGQGGTEAFF
TRBJ1-1 . 11 TRBV29-1 CSVSPGGEAFF